This T cell receptor beta chain was recovered during a study of T cells in Graves' hyperthyroidism and ophthalmopathy. RNA transcripts were the template for amplifying TCR beta CDR3 regions. TCR CDR3 underwent first-round RT-PCR with the HTBI primer set. TCRdb called the multiplex PCR reads again in MiXCR, with one record for every CDR3 protein. The data contain some 600,000 distinct CDR3 sequences, approximately 13% of them singletons. This clonotype showed up many times. The germline V gene has CDR1 LNHDA and CDR2 SQIVND (reference sequence). The CDR3 spans 13 residues. V lost 9 bases, J lost 1 base, and 12 bases lay in between.

Material for sequencing was blood. This sequence joins TRBV19 and TRBJ1-1; no reliable D call. The source of this sequence is a woman aged 25 to 39 with Graves' hyperthyroidism that later progressed to Graves' ophthalmopathy. CDR3 sequence: CASQTQENTEAFF. CDR3 nucleotide sequence: TGTGCCAGCCAAACCCAGGAGAACACTGAAGCTTTCTTT.